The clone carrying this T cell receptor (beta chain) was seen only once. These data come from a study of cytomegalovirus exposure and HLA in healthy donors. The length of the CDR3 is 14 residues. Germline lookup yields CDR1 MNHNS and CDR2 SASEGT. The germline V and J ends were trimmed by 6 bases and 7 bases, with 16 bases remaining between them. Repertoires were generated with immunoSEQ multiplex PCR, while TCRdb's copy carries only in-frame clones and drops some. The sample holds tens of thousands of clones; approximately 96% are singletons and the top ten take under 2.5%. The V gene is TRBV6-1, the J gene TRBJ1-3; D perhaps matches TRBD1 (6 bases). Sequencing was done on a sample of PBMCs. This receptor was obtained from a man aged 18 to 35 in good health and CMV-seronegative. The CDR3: CASRATGSENTIYF. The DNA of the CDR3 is TGTGCCAGCAGAGCCACAGGGTCGGAGAACACCATATATTTT.